One T cell receptor (beta chain) is described in this entry. Sequencing was performed with immunoSEQ multiplex PCR; in TCRdb, only in-frame clones are kept and a portion is missing. The data contain roughly 2,500,000 clones, 90% to 95% of them seen just once; the ten biggest clones take up approximately 0.36%. The sample comes from a study of shared clonotypes between healthy human individuals. HIV-negative, healthy adults without recent acute infections or vaccinations were the donors. V dropped 2 bases and J dropped 5; count of bases not matched to a gene: 4. The germline V gene encodes CDR1 SGHVS and CDR2 FNYEAQ. CDR3 length: 15 residues.

This chain joins TRBV7-6 and TRBJ2-2; 8 bases line up with TRBD1. The clonotype originates from a man younger than 30 in good health. Some clones in this sample may be carry-over from other donors' samples. The sequenced material came from naive CD4+ T cells from PBMCs. Subset reported: CD45RA+ positively selected. CDR3 region: CASSLNRGNTGELFF. The CDR3 bases are TGTGCCAGCAGCTTAAACAGGGGGAATACCGGGGAGCTGTTTTTT.